The 12 T cell receptor beta chains given below trace back to one sample, sequenced in a study of T cells after posttransplantation cyclophosphamide. Clones were read by immunoSEQ multiplex PCR, and TCRdb kept only the in-frame ones, dropping some. The repertoire holds some 30,000 clones, with roughly nine tenths as singletons. The naive gate required viable CD3+CD4+ or CD3+CD8+ cells with CCR7+CD45RA+CD45RO-CD95-CD27+CD28+ phenotype. Sequencing was done on a sample of naive CD4+ T cells sorted from blood. These receptors originate from a man aged 30 to 45 in good health and a related stem cell transplant donor.

This chain connects TRBV9 to TRBJ1-1, with a weak D call TRBD1 (5 bases). With 0 bases removed from V and 4 bases from J, the gap between germline ends came to 13 bases. The germline gives CDR1 SGDLS, CDR2 YYNGEE. CDR3 length: 15 amino acids. The CDR3 spells CASSVADSQVTEAFF. The DNA of the CDR3 is TGTGCCAGCAGCGTAGCCGACAGTCAGGTCACTGAAGCTTTCTTT. Using reference TRBV9 and TRBJ1-1 for the parts outside the CDR3, the full variable domain is DSGVTQTPKHLITATGQRVTLRCSPRSGDLSVYWYQQSLDQGLQFLIQYYNGEERAKGNILERFSAQQFPDLHSELNLSSLELGDSALYFCASSVADSQVTEAFFGQGTRLTVV.

Worth noting for this clone: Other DNA sequences from this sample encode an identical CDR3 as well. This chain links TRBV6-1 with TRBJ1-6; D not resolved. The CDR3 is made up of 17 amino acids. Trimming took off 3 bases at V and 0 bases at J, with 12 bases between the two ends. Germline V lookup: CDR1 MNHNS, CDR2 SASEGT. In DNA form, the CDR3 reads TGTGCCAGCAGTGAGCGGTCCGGGAGCTCCTATAATTCACCCCTCCACTTT. This sequence encodes CASSERSGSSYNSPLHF.

This rearrangement joins TRBV6-6 to TRBJ1-1; 9 nucleotides agree with TRBD1. The CDR3 length is 15 residues. V gave up 6 bases and J gave up 5 bases; unmatched junction bases: 10. The germline gives CDR1 MNHNY, CDR2 SVGAGI (reference sequence). CDR3 sequence: CASRLLRQGGTEAFF. The CDR3 DNA reads TGTGCCAGCAGATTGTTACGACAGGGGGGGACTGAAGCTTTCTTT.

The chain couples TRBV7-2 to TRBJ2-1, with unresolved D. V was shortened by 5 bases and J by 7 bases, with 18 bases between the two germline ends. The CDR3 contains 15 residues. In germline, CDR1 is SGHTA, CDR2 FQGNSA. The CDR3 bases are TGTGCCAGCAGCCCCCAAAGCGCCTCGAGGAATGAGCAGTTCTTC. It is translated as CASSPQSASRNEQFF.

The chain carries TRBV28 and TRBJ2-4, with 7 bases fitting TRBD1. Germline CDR1 MDHEN, CDR2 SYDVKM. The CDR3 extends over 18 amino acids. V lost 1 base to trimming and J lost 2 bases; unmatched junction nucleotides: 11. CDR3 nucleotide sequence: TGTGCCAGCAGTTTATTGGACAGGAGGAGCGTATCCAAAAACATTCAGTACTTC. Amino acids: CASSLLDRRSVSKNIQYF.

The V gene is TRBV5-1, the J gene TRBJ2-2; tentatively, D is TRBD1 (5 bases). The CDR3 runs 14 residues. The V gene's germline CDR1 is SGHRS and CDR2 YFSETQ. V gave up 4 bases and J gave up 2 bases, with 9 bases separating them. The CDR3 nucleotides are TGCGCCAGCAGCAGCCAGGGAAACACCGGGGAGCTGTTTTTT. Amino acid sequence: CASSSQGNTGELFF.

The chain's CDR3 is CASSKGARDTEAFF. As DNA, the CDR3 is TGTGCCAGCAGTAAGGGGGCACGGGACACTGAAGCTTTCTTT. This chain connects TRBV9 to TRBJ1-1; 7 positions agree with TRBD1. Germline V gene lookup returns CDR1 SGDLS and CDR2 YYNGEE. This CDR3 spans 14 amino acids. J lost 3 bases, V lost 5 bases, and 7 bases had no gene match.

J is TRBJ2-7 and V is TRBV19; D not certain. V lost 4 bases and J lost 4, with 5 bases in between. In germline, CDR1 is LNHDA, CDR2 SQIVND (reference sequence). The CDR3 covers 11 residues. The CDR3 nucleotides are TGTGCCAGTAGTACAGGTTACGAGCAGTACTTC. Its translation is CASSTGYEQYF.

In this sample, this clone turned up once. The V and J genes are TRBV5-1 and TRBJ2-5, with D possibly being TRBD1 (6 bases). V lost 3 bases and J lost 2, with 17 bases in between. The CDR3 runs to 16 residues. Looked up from germline, CDR1 is SGHRS and CDR2 is YFSETQ. The CDR3 loop reads CASSSFTGLAQETQYF. CDR3 DNA sequence: TGCGCCAGCAGCTCTTTTACAGGGTTGGCTCAAGAGACCCAGTACTTC.

The J gene is TRBJ2-3, the V gene TRBV9; TRBD2 might be the D (7 bases). The germline V gene encodes CDR1 SGDLS and CDR2 YYNGEE. The ends were cut back, 0 bases at V and 5 bases at J, with 13 bases in the middle. The CDR3 contains 15 residues. The CDR3 region has the DNA TGTGCCAGCAGCGTAGACGGGGGGCTAGGAGATACGCAGTATTTT. Residues: CASSVDGGLGDTQYF.

This clone occurred a few times. The chain carries TRBV19 and TRBJ1-5; 7 nucleotides agree with TRBD1. V trimming: 7 bases; J trimming: 2 bases; junction bases outside the gene matches: 8. Germline values: CDR1 LNHDA, CDR2 SQIVND (reference sequence). CDR3 size: 15 residues. The CDR3 loop reads CASTLDRVRNQPQHF. Here the CDR3 DNA reads TGTGCCAGTACCCTAGACAGGGTGCGCAATCAGCCCCAGCATTTT.

The rearrangement links TRBV5-6 to TRBJ1-2; no clear D. This CDR3 region has 16 residues. V was pared by 4 bases and J by 1 base, with 17 bases between. Germline lookup yields CDR1 SGHDT and CDR2 YYEEEE. The CDR3 bases are TGTGCCAGCAGCGAGATCCCATGGAGAAATAACTATGGCTACACCTTC. Its protein is CASSEIPWRNNYGYTF.